This T cell receptor (beta chain) appears in the sequencing data of a study of blood T cell repertoires in COVID-19. The method was immunoSEQ multiplex PCR; TCRdb's version includes in-frame clones alone and lacks a portion of them. The repertoire holds fewer than 90,000 clones, more than 90% seen once, with around 4.2% in the top ten. The CDR3 runs 14 residues. V was clipped by 0 bases and J by 5 bases, with 10 bases between them. Germline lookup yields CDR1 MDHEN and CDR2 SYDVKM. The genes are TRBV28 and TRBJ2-5; D gene ambiguous. The sample was peripheral blood. This receptor was identified in a human donor with active COVID-19. The donor label of this sample is uncertain. The DNA of the CDR3 is TGTGCCAGCAGTTTATGGCGTCAGGCGGAGACCCAGTACTTC. It yields the protein CASSLWRQAETQYF.